This T cell receptor beta chain came from a study of CD8 T cells in Susac syndrome. Study-level findings and limits: Regarding the TCR sequencing and HLA analysis, the study admitted that a relatively small number of individuals were involved.

Random hexamers were used to reverse transcribe roughly 0.5 to 1 ug of RNA. Amplification of TCR beta CDR3 across 54 Vbeta and 13 Jbeta was performed with immunoSEQ multiplex PCR. TCRdb used MiXCR to reprocess the immunoSEQ multiplex PCR reads, holding one entry per CDR3 protein. Here the sample spans about 210,000 distinct CDR3 sequences, roughly 94% being singletons. Germline CDR1 is SQVTM and CDR2 is ANQGSEA. This CDR3 spans 14 amino acids. V gave up 7 bases and J gave up 0 bases, with 13 bases separating them. While serving as controls, healthy donors were matched for age and sex. For this clonotype: What it binds is unknown.

The rearrangement uses TRBV29-1 and TRBJ1-3; the D gene is possibly TRBD1 (6 bases). The sample was CD4+ T cells from PBMCs. The TCR sequence derives from a human donor in good health. CDR3 nucleotide sequence: TGCAGCGCCTCGGGGGCCGGCTCTGGAAACACCATATATTTT. Translating it yields CSASGAGSGNTIYF.